A single sample gave rise to the 16 T cell receptor beta chains below, sequenced in a study of shared clonotypes between healthy human individuals (dated by TCRdb to 2019 to 2021). The library was made by the immunoSEQ multiplex PCR assay. TCRdb obtained this table from immuneACCESS and retained in-frame rearrangements with V and J assigned. These tables miss some clones; where compared with another copy, unresolved V genes account for less than half of the shortfall, and the remainder is unexplained. Counted in this sample were some 550,000 clones; less than 98% of them appeared once. The ten largest account for approximately 0.057% of the sample. The sample taken for sequencing was naive CD4+ T cells sorted from blood. The cell subset or site tag for this specimen amounts to: CD45RA+ positively selected. These receptors were taken from a woman aged 25 to 45 in good health.

The V gene is TRBV5-4, the J gene TRBJ2-3; TRBD2 aligns across 8 bases. J was trimmed by 0 bases and V by 4 bases; bases with no gene match: 7. Germline-derived CDR1 and CDR2 are SGHNT and YYREEE (reference sequence). This CDR3 is built from 16 residues. The CDR3 reads CASSRGGAGSTDTQYF. The DNA of the CDR3 is TGTGCCAGCAGCCGGGGGGGAGCGGGGAGCACAGATACGCAGTATTTT.

The V and J genes are TRBV28 and TRBJ1-2; 8 positions match TRBD1. The CDR3 covers 15 residues. The germline CDR1 and CDR2 sequences are MDHEN and SYDVKM. Trimming removed 4 bases from V and 5 bases from J; junction bases left unmatched: 9. CDR3 sequence reads: CASSSGTGVSYGYTF. Written as DNA, the CDR3 is TGTGCCAGCAGTTCCGGGACAGGTGTTTCTTATGGCTACACCTTC.

This chain connects TRBV19 to TRBJ1-2, with 9 bases identical to TRBD1. The junction had 16 bases not matched to a gene; V was cut back by 8 bases and J by 3 bases. The CDR3 is 17 amino acids. Germline V lookup: CDR1 LNHDA, CDR2 SQIVND (reference sequence). The CDR3 spells CASHSTRTGGIDYGYTF. DNA of the CDR3: TGTGCCAGTCACTCAACGAGAACAGGGGGCATCGACTATGGCTACACCTTC. The full variable domain, its missing parts supplied by reference TRBV19 and TRBJ1-2, is DGGITQSPKYLFRKEGQNVTLSCEQNLNHDAMYWYRQDPGQGLRLIYYSQIVNDFQKGDIAEGYSVSREKKESFPLTVTSAQKNPTAFYLCASHSTRTGGIDYGYTFGSGTRLTVV.

The rearrangement uses TRBV28 and TRBJ2-7, with D perhaps being TRBD1 or TRBD2 (5 bases each). The germline V and J ends were trimmed by 5 bases and 3 bases, with 17 bases remaining between them. The CDR3 totals 15 residues. Germline V gives CDR1 MDHEN, CDR2 SYDVKM. CDR3 DNA: TGTGCCAGCAGTATCACCGGGACGGTAATCTACGAGCAGTACTTC. Its translation: CASSITGTVIYEQYF.

The chain links TRBV30 to TRBJ2-1; 11 bases are shared with TRBD2. The germline CDR1 and CDR2 sequences are GTSNPN and SVGIG (reference sequence). V shed 0 bases and J 7 bases; nucleotides not matched to a gene: 11. CDR3 size: 17 residues. The CDR3 DNA is TGTGCCTGGAGTGTACCGGGTAGCGGGAGGGCCGGAAATGAGCAGTTCTTC. Its protein product is CAWSVPGSGRAGNEQFF.

The gene calls are TRBV7-2 and TRBJ1-2; 8 nucleotides agree with TRBD1. Germline V CDR1 and CDR2: SGHTA, FQGNSA. Trimming removed 4 bases from V and 6 bases from J; junction bases left unmatched: 7. The length of the CDR3 is 14 residues. CDR3 loop: CASSWTTGDDGYTF. DNA of the CDR3: TGTGCCAGCAGCTGGACGACAGGGGATGATGGCTACACCTTC. The full variable domain, completed using reference TRBV7-2 and TRBJ1-2, is GAGVSQSPSNKVTEKGKDVELRCDPISGHTALYWYRQSLGQGLEFLIYFQGNSAPDKSGLPSDRFSAERTGGSVSTLTIQRTQQEDSAVYLCASSWTTGDDGYTFGSGTRLTVV.

The chain has TRBV11-3 and TRBJ2-1; possibly TRBD1 for D (6 bases). In germline, CDR1 is SGHNT, CDR2 YENEEA. The CDR3 contains 15 residues. With 6 bases removed from V and 8 bases from J, the gap between germline ends came to 20 bases. The CDR3 DNA sequence: TGTGCCAGCAGTACCGGGACATCCCTTTGGCATGAGCAGTTCTTC. It codes for CASSTGTSLWHEQFF.

The V gene is TRBV7-7, the J gene TRBJ2-5; tentatively, D is TRBD2 (5 bases). Deletions cut 0 bases from V and 5 bases from J, with 10 bases between. Germline-derived CDR1 and CDR2 are SSHAT and FNYEAQ (reference sequence). The CDR3 has 14 residues. The CDR3 sequence is CASSLAGRGETQYF. CDR3 coding DNA: TGTGCCAGCAGCTTAGCCGGACGAGGGGAGACCCAGTACTTC. Full variable domain (outside the CDR3, taken from reference TRBV7-7 and TRBJ2-5): GAGVSQSPRYKVTKRGQDVTLRCDPISSHATLYWYQQALGQGPEFLTYFNYEAQPDKSGLPSDRFSAERPEGSISTLTIQRTEQRDSAMYRCASSLAGRGETQYFGPGTRLLVL.

The chain is built from TRBV5-6 and TRBJ1-2, with D unclear. CDR3 length: 13 residues. CDR1 and CDR2 (germline): SGHDT, YYEEEE. Trimming took off 4 bases at V and 2 bases at J, with 9 bases between the two ends. The CDR3: CASSPDSNYGYTF. The CDR3 region has the DNA TGTGCCAGCAGCCCAGATAGCAACTATGGCTACACCTTC.

CDR3 sequence (DNA): TGTGCCAGCTCATATACAGGGAGGAACACTGAAGCTTTCTTT. This encodes CASSYTGRNTEAFF. This chain uses TRBV18 with TRBJ1-1, with a tentative D call TRBD1 (6 bases). CDR1 KGHSH and CDR2 LQKENI come from the germline V gene. V lost 5 bases to trimming and J lost 1 base, with 11 bases between them. The CDR3 runs 14 residues.

This clone occurred once. V is TRBV5-4 and J is TRBJ2-5, with TRBD2 matching 12 bases. Germline V gives CDR1 SGHNT, CDR2 YYREEE (reference sequence). J lost 4 bases, V lost 4 bases, and 8 bases had no gene match. This CDR3 comprises 16 residues. For the CDR3, the DNA is TGTGCCAGCAGCCCCCGGACTAGCGGGACCCCAGAGACCCAGTACTTC. This gives the protein CASSPRTSGTPETQYF. The variable domain in full, with the rest retrieved from reference TRBV5-4 and TRBJ2-5, is ETGVTQSPTHLIKTRGQQVTLRCSSQSGHNTVSWYQQALGQGPQFIFQYYREEENGRGNFPPRFSGLQFPNYSSELNVNALELDDSALYLCASSPRTSGTPETQYFGPGTRLLVL.

The V gene is TRBV11-2, the J gene TRBJ2-1, with D uncertain. This CDR3 has 13 residues. Trimming left V 2 bases short and J 9 bases short, with 11 bases between. Per germline, CDR1 SGHAT and CDR2 FQNNGV. The CDR3 is CASSLNWGPEQFF. The CDR3 bases are TGTGCCAGCAGCTTAAATTGGGGTCCTGAGCAGTTCTTC. Together with reference TRBV11-2 and TRBJ2-1, the CDR3 gives the full variable domain: EAGVAQSPRYKIIEKRQSVAFWCNPISGHATLYWYQQILGQGPKLLIQFQNNGVVDDSQLPKDRFSAERLKGVDSTLKIQPAKLEDSAVYLCASSLNWGPEQFFGPGTRLTVL.

V gene TRBV25-1 combines with J gene TRBJ2-7; D call uncertain. The germline gives CDR1 MGHDK, CDR2 SYGVNS. The V end lost 1 base, the J end lost 6 bases, and 16 bases lay between the germline ends. CDR3 length equals 15 residues. The CDR3 DNA reads as TGTGCCAGCAGTGAATTCGAGCACCTTACGGGCGAGCAGTACTTC. Encoded protein: CASSEFEHLTGEQYF.

The chain has TRBV10-3 and TRBJ2-5; D uncertain. CDR1 and CDR2 from the germline V gene are ENHRY and SYGVKD. The CDR3 consists of 12 residues. The V end was cut by 2 bases, the J end by 5 bases, with 6 bases between. The CDR3 bases are TGTGCCATCAGTGAGCCCTGGGAGACCCAGTACTTC. Residues: CAISEPWETQYF.

The chain joins TRBV15 to TRBJ2-3; D might be TRBD2 (6 bases). V dropped 5 bases and J dropped 0 bases, with 12 bases sitting between them. Germline values: CDR1 LNHNV, CDR2 YYDKDF (reference sequence). The CDR3 has 15 residues. The CDR3 sequence is CATSRRGPSTDTQYF. The CDR3 DNA sequence: TGTGCCACCAGCCGGCGGGGACCTAGCACAGATACGCAGTATTTT.

The gene calls are TRBV6-5 and TRBJ2-7; D ambiguous. Germline assignment: CDR1 MNHEY and CDR2 SVGAGI. The CDR3 runs to 13 residues. The ends were cut back, 5 bases at V and 3 bases at J, with 11 bases in the middle. The CDR3 sequence: CASSARERYEQYF. The CDR3 DNA reads TGTGCCAGCAGTGCCCGAGAACGCTACGAGCAGTACTTC.